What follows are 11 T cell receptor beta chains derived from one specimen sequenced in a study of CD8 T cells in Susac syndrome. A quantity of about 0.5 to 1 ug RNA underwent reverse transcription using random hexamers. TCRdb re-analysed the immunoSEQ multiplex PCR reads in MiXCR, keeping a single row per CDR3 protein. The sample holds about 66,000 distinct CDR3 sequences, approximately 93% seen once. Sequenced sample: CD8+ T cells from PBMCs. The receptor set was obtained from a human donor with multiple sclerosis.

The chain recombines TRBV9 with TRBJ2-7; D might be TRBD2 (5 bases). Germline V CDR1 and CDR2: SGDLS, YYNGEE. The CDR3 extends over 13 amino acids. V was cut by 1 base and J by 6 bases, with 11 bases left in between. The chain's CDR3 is CASSVYEGAEQYF. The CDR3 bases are TGTGCCAGCAGCGTATACGAGGGAGCCGAGCAGTACTTC.

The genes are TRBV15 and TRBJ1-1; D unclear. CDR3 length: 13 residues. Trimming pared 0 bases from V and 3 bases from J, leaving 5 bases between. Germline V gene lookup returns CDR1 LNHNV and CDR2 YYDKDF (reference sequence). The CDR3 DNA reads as TGTGCCACCAGCAGAGATAGGTACACTGAAGCTTTCTTT. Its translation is CATSRDRYTEAFF.

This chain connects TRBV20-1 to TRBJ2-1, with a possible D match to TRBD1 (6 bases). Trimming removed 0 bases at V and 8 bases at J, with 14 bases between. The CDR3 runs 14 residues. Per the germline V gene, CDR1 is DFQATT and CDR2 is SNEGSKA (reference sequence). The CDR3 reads CSARDSQGSYEQFF. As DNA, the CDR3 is TGCAGTGCTAGAGATAGTCAGGGGTCGTATGAGCAGTTCTTC.

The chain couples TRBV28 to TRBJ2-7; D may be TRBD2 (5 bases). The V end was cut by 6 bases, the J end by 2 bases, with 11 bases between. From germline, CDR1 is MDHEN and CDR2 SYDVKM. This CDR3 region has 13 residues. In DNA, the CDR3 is TGTGCCAGCAGCGGTGACGGGACCTACGAGCAGTACTTC. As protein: CASSGDGTYEQYF.

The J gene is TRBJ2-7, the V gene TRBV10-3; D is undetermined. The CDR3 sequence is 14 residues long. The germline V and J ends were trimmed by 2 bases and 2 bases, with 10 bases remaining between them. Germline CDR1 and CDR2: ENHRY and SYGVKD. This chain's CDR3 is CAISEPDGAYEQYF. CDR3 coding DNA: TGTGCCATCAGTGAGCCCGACGGCGCCTACGAGCAGTACTTC.

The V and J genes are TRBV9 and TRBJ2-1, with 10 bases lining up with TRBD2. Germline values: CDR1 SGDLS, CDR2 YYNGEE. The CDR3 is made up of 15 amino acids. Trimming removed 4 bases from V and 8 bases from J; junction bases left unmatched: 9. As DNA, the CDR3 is TGTGCCAGCAGCCCTTCTAGCGGGAGTGGGCATGAGCAGTTCTTC. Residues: CASSPSSGSGHEQFF.

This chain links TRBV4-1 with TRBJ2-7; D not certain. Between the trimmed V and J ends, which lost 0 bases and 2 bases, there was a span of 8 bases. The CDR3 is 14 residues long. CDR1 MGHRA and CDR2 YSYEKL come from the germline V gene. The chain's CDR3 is CASSQEWRPYEQYF. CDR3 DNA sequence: TGCGCCAGCAGCCAAGAGTGGCGGCCCTACGAGCAGTACTTC.

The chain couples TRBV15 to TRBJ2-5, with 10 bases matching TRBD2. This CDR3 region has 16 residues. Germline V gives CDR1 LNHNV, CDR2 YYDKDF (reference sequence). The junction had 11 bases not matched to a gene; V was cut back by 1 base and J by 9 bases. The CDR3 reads CATSRGGLAPAVAQYF. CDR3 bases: TGTGCCACCAGCAGAGGGGGACTAGCGCCCGCGGTGGCCCAGTACTTC.

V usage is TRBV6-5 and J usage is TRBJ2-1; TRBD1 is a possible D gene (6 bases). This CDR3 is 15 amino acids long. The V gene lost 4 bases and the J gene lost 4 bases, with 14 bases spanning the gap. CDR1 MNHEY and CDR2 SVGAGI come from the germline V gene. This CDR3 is CASSSVAGEYNEQFF. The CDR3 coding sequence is TGTGCCAGCAGTTCAGTAGCAGGGGAGTACAATGAGCAGTTCTTC.

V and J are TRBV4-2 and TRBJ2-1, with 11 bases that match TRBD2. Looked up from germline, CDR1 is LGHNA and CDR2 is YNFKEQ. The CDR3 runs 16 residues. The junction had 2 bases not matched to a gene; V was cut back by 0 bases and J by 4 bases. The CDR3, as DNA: TGTGCCAGCAGCCAAGAAACTAGCGGGAGTTACAATGAGCAGTTCTTC. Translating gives CASSQETSGSYNEQFF.

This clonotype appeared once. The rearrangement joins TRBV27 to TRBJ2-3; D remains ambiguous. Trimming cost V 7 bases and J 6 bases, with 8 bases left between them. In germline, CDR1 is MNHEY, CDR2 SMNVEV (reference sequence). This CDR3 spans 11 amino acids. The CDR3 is CASTSDDTQYF. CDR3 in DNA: TGTGCCAGCACCTCGGATGATACGCAGTATTTT.